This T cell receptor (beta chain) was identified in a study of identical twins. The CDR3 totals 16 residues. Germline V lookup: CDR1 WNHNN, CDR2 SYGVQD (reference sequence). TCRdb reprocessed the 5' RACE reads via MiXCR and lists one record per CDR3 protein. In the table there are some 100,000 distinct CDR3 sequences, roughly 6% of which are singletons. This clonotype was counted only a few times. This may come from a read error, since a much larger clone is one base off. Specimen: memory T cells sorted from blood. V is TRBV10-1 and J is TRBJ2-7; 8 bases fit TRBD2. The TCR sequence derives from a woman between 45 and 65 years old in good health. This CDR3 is CASSEAGLGGPREQDF. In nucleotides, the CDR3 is TGCGCCAGCAGTGAGGCGGGACTAGGCGGTCCTCGGGAGCAGGACTTC.